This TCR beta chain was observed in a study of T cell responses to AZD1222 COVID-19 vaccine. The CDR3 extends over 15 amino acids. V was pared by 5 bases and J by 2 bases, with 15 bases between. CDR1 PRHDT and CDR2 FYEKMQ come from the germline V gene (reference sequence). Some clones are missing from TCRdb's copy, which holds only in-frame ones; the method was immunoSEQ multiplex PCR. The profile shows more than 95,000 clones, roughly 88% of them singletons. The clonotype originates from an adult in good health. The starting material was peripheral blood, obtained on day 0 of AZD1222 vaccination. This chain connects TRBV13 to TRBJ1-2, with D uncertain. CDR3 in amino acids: CASSPLPPVNYGYTF. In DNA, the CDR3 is TGTGCCAGCAGCCCCCTACCTCCCGTAAACTATGGCTACACCTTC.